In this sample, the clone carrying this TCR beta chain turned up once. Measured with immunoSEQ multiplex PCR; TCRdb has only the in-frame clones, and not every one. Of fewer than 150,000 clones in the sample, 70% to 90% are singletons; the top ten hold 4% to 5.5%. The CDR3 has 14 residues. V lost 7 bases and J lost 15, with 22 bases in between. Germline V gene lookup returns CDR1 LGHDT and CDR2 YNNKEL (reference sequence). The data belong to a study of blood T cell repertoires in COVID-19. The chain joins TRBV3-1 (or the pseudogene TRBV3-2) to TRBJ1-6, with a weak D call TRBD1 (5 bases). This receptor was identified in a woman between 45 and 65 years old with acute or convalescent COVID-19. Sequencing used peripheral blood. The CDR3 nucleotides read TGTGCCAGCAACCCGGGGGGTGGGCCGATAAACCTCCACTTT. This gives the protein CASNPGGGPINLHF.